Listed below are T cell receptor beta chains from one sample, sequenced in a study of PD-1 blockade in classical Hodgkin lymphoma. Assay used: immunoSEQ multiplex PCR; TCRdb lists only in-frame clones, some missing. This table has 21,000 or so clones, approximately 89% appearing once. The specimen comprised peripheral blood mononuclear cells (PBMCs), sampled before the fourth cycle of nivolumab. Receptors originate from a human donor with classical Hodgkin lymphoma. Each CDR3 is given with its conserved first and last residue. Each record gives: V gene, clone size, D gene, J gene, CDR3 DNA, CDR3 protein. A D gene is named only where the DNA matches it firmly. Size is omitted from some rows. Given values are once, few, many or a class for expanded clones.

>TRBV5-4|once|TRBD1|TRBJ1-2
TGTGCCAGCAGCTTGGTTTTGTGGGGACAGACCATTAAAGCCTATGGCTACACCTTC
CASSLVLWGQTIKAYGYTF
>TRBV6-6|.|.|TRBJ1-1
TGTGCCAGCACCAGGAAAACTGAAGCTTTCTTT
CASTRKTEAFF
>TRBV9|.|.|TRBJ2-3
TGTGCCAGCAGCGTAGCTAGGGGACTTGCCACAGATACGCAGTATTTT
CASSVARGLATDTQYF
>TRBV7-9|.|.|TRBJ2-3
TGTGCCAGCAGCTTAGGTGTCAGGGTGCCAGATACGCAGTATTTT
CASSLGVRVPDTQYF
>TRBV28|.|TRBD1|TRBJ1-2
TGTGCCAGCAGTGTCCAAGACAGGGGGGGAGGCTACACCTTC
CASSVQDRGGGYTF
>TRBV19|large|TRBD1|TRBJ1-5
TGTGCCAGTAGTCTAGGGACAGGGGGTCAGCCCCAGCATTTT
CASSLGTGGQPQHF
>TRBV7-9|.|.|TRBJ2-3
TGTGCCAGCAGCTTAGCGGACCCCCGGGAAGATACGCAGTATTTT
CASSLADPREDTQYF
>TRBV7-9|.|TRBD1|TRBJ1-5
TGTGCCAGCAGCTTAGTAAGCCTAAACGGGACAGGGAATCAGCCCCAGCATTTT
CASSLVSLNGTGNQPQHF
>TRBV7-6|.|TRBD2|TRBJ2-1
TGTGCCAGCAGCTTAGGTCGGCGGGGGGAGCCCTACAATGAGCAGTTCTTC
CASSLGRRGEPYNEQFF
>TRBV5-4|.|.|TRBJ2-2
TGTGCCAGCAGCTTGGCCGTGCCGCTGGCCACCGGGGAGCTGTTTTTT
CASSLAVPLATGELFF
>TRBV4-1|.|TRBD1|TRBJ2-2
TGCGCCAGCAGCCAAGATCCCGGACAGGGGAACACCGGGGAGCTGTTTTTT
CASSQDPGQGNTGELFF
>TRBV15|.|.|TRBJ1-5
TGTGCCACCAGCAGAGATCAAGGACAGCCCCAGCATTTT
CATSRDQGQPQHF
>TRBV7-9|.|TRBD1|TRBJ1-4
TGTGCCAGCTCCGACCCGGGACAGGGTGAAAAACTGTTTTTT
CASSDPGQGEKLFF
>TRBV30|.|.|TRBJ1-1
TGTGCCTGGAGTGAAATGAGGGTTACGGGCACTGAAGCTTTCTTT
CAWSEMRVTGTEAFF
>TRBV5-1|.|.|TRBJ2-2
TGCGCCAGCAGCTTGCGGGGTAGGGACGGGGAGCTGTTTTTT
CASSLRGRDGELFF
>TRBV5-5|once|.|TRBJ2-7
TGTGCCAGCAGCACCTCCTCCTACGAGCAGTACTTC
CASSTSSYEQYF
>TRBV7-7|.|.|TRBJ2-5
TGTGCTAGCAGCTTAAGACTTCAAGAGACCCAGTACTTC
CASSLRLQETQYF
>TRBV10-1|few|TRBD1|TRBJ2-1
TGCGCCCAGGGGGCCGCGGGGCGCTCCTACAATGAGCAGTTCTTC
CAQGAAGRSYNEQFF
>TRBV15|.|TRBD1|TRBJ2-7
TGTGCCACCAGCAGAGGACAGGGGATTTGGGAGCAGTACTTC
CATSRGQGIWEQYF
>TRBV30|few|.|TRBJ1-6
TGTGCCTGGAGTCGAAGTCAGGGGACCCTCCACTTT
CAWSRSQGTLHF
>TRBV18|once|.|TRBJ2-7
TGTGCCAGCTCTAACAGCCAAGGGAATTTCTACGAGCAGTACTTC
CASSNSQGNFYEQYF
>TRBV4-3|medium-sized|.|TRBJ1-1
TGCGCCAGCAGAAGGCACACTGAAGCTTTCTTT
CASRRHTEAFF
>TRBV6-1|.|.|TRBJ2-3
TGTGCCAGCAGTGCCCGGGTCGGGGCCAACGGTCCGCAGTATTTT
CASSARVGANGPQYF
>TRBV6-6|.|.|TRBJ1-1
TGTGCCAGCAGTTACGGAGGAACTGAAGCTTTCTTT
CASSYGGTEAFF
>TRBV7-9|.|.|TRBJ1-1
TGTGCCAGCAGCTTAGCTACTGAAGCTTTCTTT
CASSLATEAFF
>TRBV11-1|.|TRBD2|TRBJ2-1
TGTGCCAGCAGCTTCCCGACTAGCGGGGTTTCTGGGCAGTTCTTC
CASSFPTSGVSGQFF
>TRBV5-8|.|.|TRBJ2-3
TGTGCCAGCAGCTCTAGAGGAGCACGCACAGATACGCAGTATTTT
CASSSRGARTDTQYF
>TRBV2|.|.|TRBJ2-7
TGTGCCAGCAGAGGGGGGGAGCAGTACTTC
CASRGGEQYF
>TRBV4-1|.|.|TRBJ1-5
TGCGCCAGCAGCCAAGGGTATCCGGGGAGCAATCAGCCCCAGCATTTT
CASSQGYPGSNQPQHF